The next 6 T cell receptor beta chains were all read from a single sample in a study of vaccination effects on CD4 cells after COVID-19. These TCRs' antigens remain unknown. The ViraFEST assay expanded antigen-specific CD4+ T cells with viral peptide pools before sequencing. Scientists isolated CD4+ T cells after a roughly nine-day culture period ended. Either the mRNA-1273 or the BNT162b2 vaccine was given to participants as two doses. The table came from immunoSEQ multiplex PCR; TCRdb's copy has only in-frame clones and leaves some out. In the table there are about 46,000 clones, 74% of which are singletons. The specimen comprised CD4+ T cells from PBMCs cultured with HCoV-OC43 spike peptides, sampled after COVID-19 vaccination. Subset in this sample: HCoV-OC43 spike overlapping peptide pool stimulation. The origin of the receptors is a human donor who received a COVID-19 vaccine.

The chain recombines TRBV7-7 with TRBJ2-6, with no clear D. V lost 5 bases, J lost 1 base, and 9 bases lay in between. CDR1 and CDR2 (germline): SSHAT, FNYEAQ (reference sequence). This CDR3 comprises 15 residues. This CDR3 is CASSPQESGANVLTF. The CDR3 bases are TGTGCCAGCAGCCCGCAGGAGTCTGGGGCCAACGTCCTGACTTTC.

V usage is TRBV4-1 and J usage is TRBJ2-3; D tentatively reads TRBD1 or TRBD2 (6 bases each). This CDR3 spans 15 amino acids. The germline CDR1 and CDR2 sequences are MGHRA and YSYEKL. Deletions cut 1 base from V and 4 bases from J, with 12 bases between. As DNA, the CDR3 is TGCGCCAGCAGCCAAGTACCGGGGGCCGCAGATACGCAGTATTTT. Translated, it gives CASSQVPGAADTQYF.

This clone was found a few times. The chain carries TRBV30 and TRBJ1-5; the D is unclear. Germline V gene data show CDR1 as GTSNPN and CDR2 as SVGIG (reference sequence). The CDR3 loop spans 13 amino acids. Trimming removed 4 bases from V and 2 bases from J, with 9 bases in between. DNA of the CDR3: TGTGCCTGGACGAGGGCGGGCAATCAGCCCCAGCATTTT. It is translated as CAWTRAGNQPQHF. The variable domain in full, completed from reference TRBV30 and TRBJ1-5, reads SQTIHQWPATLVQPVGSPLSLECTVEGTSNPNLYWYRQAAGRGLQLLFYSVGIGQISSEVPQNLSASRPQDRQFILSSKKLLLSDSGFYLCAWTRAGNQPQHFGDGTRLSIL.

The chain couples TRBV7-7 to TRBJ2-5; D unresolved. The CDR3 covers 14 residues. The germline V gene encodes CDR1 SSHAT and CDR2 FNYEAQ (reference sequence). V lost 2 bases, J lost 4 bases, and 11 bases lay in between. CDR3 amino acids: CASSLRARGETQYF. CDR3 coding DNA: TGTGCCAGCAGCTTACGGGCTAGAGGAGAGACCCAGTACTTC.

This clone occurred a few times. V and J are TRBV29-1 and TRBJ1-2; tentative D call: TRBD1 (5 bases). The CDR3 contains 14 residues. From germline, CDR1 is SQVTM and CDR2 ANQGSEA. V was shortened by 3 bases and J by 4 bases, with 15 bases between the two germline ends. CDR3 protein: CSVDGHPTLYGYTF. The DNA of the CDR3 is TGCAGCGTTGATGGACACCCTACCCTCTATGGCTACACCTTC.

The chain links TRBV5-1 to TRBJ1-6; 9 bases fit TRBD1. Germline CDR1 reads SGHRS; CDR2 reads YFSETQ. V trimming: 4 bases; J trimming: 8 bases; junction bases outside the gene matches: 4. CDR3 length: 14 residues. CDR3 DNA sequence: TGCGCCAGCAGCGAGGGACAGGGATATTCACCCCTCCACTTT. Residues: CASSEGQGYSPLHF.